This T cell receptor beta chain was recovered during a study of CD8 T cells in ankylosing spondylitis (dated 2017 in TCRdb). Context from the whole study: T cell receptor beta repertoires were profiled in healthy donors and ankylosing spondylitis patients so that disease-linked TCR variants could be found. The whole study cohort included 85 to 120 healthy donors and 25 ankylosing spondylitis patients. Samples of peripheral blood were taken, and for ankylosing spondylitis patients, synovial fluid was collected as well.

The paper as a whole reports these results and caveats: The disease-linked clones were reported to be significantly enriched in matched synovial fluid samples from ankylosing spondylitis patients. A TCR beta motif of fewer than 10 highly homologous amino acid variants appeared characteristic of blood from ankylosing spondylitis patients. In peripheral blood, the disease-linked clones were found at relatively low frequencies and had a CD8+ phenotype. Some motif variants had previously been reported in the synovial fluid and blood of reactive arthritis patients, which suggests shared mechanisms of disease initiation.

Cut back by 0 bases and 0 bases, the V and J ends lie 8 bases apart. From its cysteine to its phenylalanine, the CDR3 spans 15 amino acids. CDR3 DNA is the only sequence kept; it has 45 bases, read in frame from the first base. Via the germline V gene (reference sequence), CDR1 is MNHEY and CDR2 SMNVEV. This clonotype was counted ten times or more. Its binding antigen is unknown. One base away there is no much larger clone; base qualities are not given. TCRdb names Illumina HiSeq 2500 as the instrument used. Quantitative 5'-RACE with molecular barcodes was the method used to prepare the TCR beta libraries. The study's processing was this. Disease-linked TCR variants were identified with a new computational method built on a probabilistic model of VDJ rearrangement. TCRdb cleaned the public reads at Q25 with fastp, built clones with MiXCR and kept in-frame beta chains. CDR3 protein duplicates are merged, each entry listing the most common genes and DNA. The V and J calls follow TCRdb's processing rather than the paper's. In this sample the table shows 150,000 or so distinct CDR3 sequences, about 16% of which occur a single time. The leading ten clones occupy around 7.6% of the sample.

The chain employs TRBV27 and TRBJ1-2, with the D segment identity uncertain. The sequencing sample was made of blood, either unsorted or a sorted T cell fraction (not recorded which). This receptor was taken from a male donor with ankylosing spondylitis or in good health (not recorded which). The DNA sequence reads TGTGCCAGCAGTTTATCGGTCGGCTCTAACTATGGCTACACCTTC. Translated, this gives CASSLSVGSNYGYTF.